The clone carrying this T cell receptor (beta chain) was picked up one time. This entry belongs to a study of OX40 agonist ivuxolimab in advanced cancers. About the study: Earlier anti-PD-1, anti-PD-L1 or anti-CTLA-4 therapy was permitted; 40% had received some. Partial responses were achieved by three patients, of whom one had hepatocellular carcinoma and two had cutaneous melanoma.

TCRdb's copy holds only in-frame clones and misses some; the assay was immunoSEQ multiplex PCR. Among about 94,000 clones, roughly 95% were seen once, and the ten largest hold approximately 0.2%. Looked up from germline, CDR1 is SGDLS and CDR2 is YYNGEE. The CDR3 covers 16 residues. V was shortened by 4 bases and J by 6 bases, with 22 bases between the two germline ends. The V call is TRBV9, the J call TRBJ1-1; possibly TRBD1 for D (6 bases). The sequence derives from an adult with an advanced solid tumor such as melanoma, head and neck, liver or kidney cancer. The material was CD4+ or CD8+ T cells sorted from blood, obtained in a trial of the OX40 agonist ivuxolimab. The CDR3 sequence: CASSPELRTAGAEAFF. The DNA for the CDR3 is TGTGCCAGCAGCCCAGAGTTGAGGACAGCCGGCGCTGAAGCTTTCTTT. Full variable domain (rest looked up from reference TRBV9 and TRBJ1-1): DSGVTQTPKHLITATGQRVTLRCSPRSGDLSVYWYQQSLDQGLQFLIQYYNGEERAKGNILERFSAQQFPDLHSELNLSSLELGDSALYFCASSPELRTAGAEAFFGQGTRLTVV.